This T cell receptor (beta chain) was documented in a study of T cells in women clearing cervical HPV infection. On the study more broadly: Control women cleared a single incident HPV16 infection within 12 months. Controls gave blood once infection was undetectable; cases at lesion identification.

In the case of this clone: The CDR3 end is not reached by the read, which stops 3 residues before it; the germline J gene fills it in.

The data were produced by immunoSEQ multiplex PCR, yet TCRdb's version contains in-frame clones alone and is incomplete. This sample's table has tens of thousands of clones. Germline CDR1 LGHNT, CDR2 FRNRAP. The CDR3 spans 15 residues. V was trimmed by 4 bases and J by 3 bases, leaving 16 bases between them. The genes are TRBV12-5 and TRBJ2-7; tentatively, D is TRBD2 (7 bases). The sample comprised blood buffy coat. This TCR was sampled from a woman aged 18 to 75 with a cervical HPV16 infection that either progressed to CIN3+ or cleared (not recorded which). The CDR3 DNA, read in part, is TGTGCTAGTGGTTCCAGGGGAGGGAAGGTCTACGAG. This gives the protein CASGSRGGKVYE. The CDR3 in its entirety is CASGSRGGKVYEQYF. Together with reference TRBV12-5 and TRBJ2-7, the CDR3 gives the full variable domain: DARVTQTPRHKVTEMGQEVTMRCQPILGHNTVFWYRQTMMQGLELLAYFRNRAPLDDSGMPKDRFSAEMPDATLATLKIQPSEPRDSAVYFCASGSRGGKVYEQYFGPGTRLTVT.